The rows below give T cell receptor beta chains drawn from one sample of a study of CD8 T cells in Susac syndrome. Each CDR3 protein is one row after TCRdb ran MiXCR on the immunoSEQ multiplex PCR reads. Of under 200,000 distinct CDR3 sequences listed, roughly 94% are singletons. The specimen was CD4+ T cells from PBMCs. These receptors were obtained from a human donor in good health. Both conserved end residues are part of each CDR3. Each record gives: V gene, CDR3 protein.

>TRBV6-1
CASSEVWSGLAKNIQYF
>TRBV7-2
CASNKGVGSQETQYF
>TRBV5-1
CASSLGNRVDVDTQYF
>TRBV4-1
CASSSFRETDTQYF
>TRBV29-1
CSVNEREKLFF
>TRBV6-5
CASSYERQGYEQYF
>TRBV7-2
CASTNLGDTDTQYF
>TRBV20-1
CSARREKLFF
>TRBV29-1
CSVGQPTEAFF
>TRBV29-1
CSVADPANQPQHF
>TRBV3-1
CASSLSTQETQYF
>TRBV19
CASSIGNEQFF
>TRBV2
CASRAQDYEQYF
>TRBV12-3/TRBV12-4
CASSTRRDNQPQHF
>TRBV20-1
CSARGGANYNEQFF
>TRBV6-6
CASSYLAQQYEQYF
>TRBV6-6
CASTREHTGELFF
>TRBV13
CASSSRGRGYTF
>TRBV20-1
CSAGTSRIDTQYF
>TRBV29-1
CSVLSGNGYTF
>TRBV9
CASSERSLAGELFF
>TRBV3-1
CASSQTEKLFF
>TRBV2
CASRMGLPMFTYEQYF
>TRBV7-9
CASSSQNSNQPQHF
>TRBV30
CAWTSAGGETQYF
>TRBV12-3/TRBV12-4
CASSPRSGSGYTF
>TRBV28
CASFDRGRNTEAFF
>TRBV6-5
CASGFSSGGGEQFF
>TRBV15
CATSPRVSGANVLTF
>TRBV24-1
CATSDSQETQYF
>TRBV18
CASSDQGPEAFF
>TRBV15
CATSRDGKGNQPQHF
>TRBV3-1
CASSPLGALQETQYF
>TRBV24-1
CATTGTGPNTEAFF
>TRBV15
CATSRDDLRDGELNEQFF
>TRBV5-4
CASSLGTGGRSYNEQFF
>TRBV7-8
CASSLRGGNQPQHF
>TRBV9
CASSPNYGEQYF
>TRBV29-1
CSVDQERGTEAFF
>TRBV30
CAGTTANYGYTF
>TRBV6-6
CASSPPEHEQYF
>TRBV3-1
CASRDSAEAFF
>TRBV5-6
CASSLEGQGFWAQHF
>TRBV12-5
CASGMFGDEQFF
>TRBV5-1
CASSSDASSYGYTF
>TRBV3-1
CASSHLSGYTF
>TRBV27
CASSPRTSGEEIQYF
>TRBV27
CASSRGAGGLYEQYF
>TRBV29-1
CSLETGTDTQYF
>TRBV6-5
CASKNGHNEQFF
>TRBV7-2
CASSPAGGPREQYF
>TRBV24-1
CATSDRDRLRGYTF
>TRBV2
CASSARTASLYGYTF
>TRBV20-1
CSASLLAGVSDTQYF